This T cell receptor (beta chain) originates from a study of OX40 agonist ivuxolimab in advanced cancers. Study-wide results and limits: No antigen was identified for the clonally expanded peripheral T cells. Compared with CD4+, CD8+ T cells on average had more expanded clones.

Remarks on this clone: Its antigen is not known.

The table came from immunoSEQ multiplex PCR; TCRdb's copy has only in-frame clones and leaves some out. The table includes roughly 80,000 clones, 90% to 95% detected once. The CDR3 spans 17 residues. The trim removed 0 bases at V and 1 base at J, leaving 7 bases unmatched. CDR1 is MGHRA and CDR2 is YSYEKL in the germline V gene. The clonotype comes from an adult with an advanced solid tumor such as melanoma, head and neck, liver or kidney cancer. The source was CD4+ or CD8+ T cells sorted from blood, collected in a trial of the OX40 agonist ivuxolimab. This rearrangement joins TRBV4-1 to TRBJ1-2; 8 nucleotides line up with TRBD1. CDR3 DNA: TGCGCCAGCAGCCAAGAGGAAGGGACAGGATTTAACTATGGCTACACCTTC. This encodes CASSQEEGTGFNYGYTF.